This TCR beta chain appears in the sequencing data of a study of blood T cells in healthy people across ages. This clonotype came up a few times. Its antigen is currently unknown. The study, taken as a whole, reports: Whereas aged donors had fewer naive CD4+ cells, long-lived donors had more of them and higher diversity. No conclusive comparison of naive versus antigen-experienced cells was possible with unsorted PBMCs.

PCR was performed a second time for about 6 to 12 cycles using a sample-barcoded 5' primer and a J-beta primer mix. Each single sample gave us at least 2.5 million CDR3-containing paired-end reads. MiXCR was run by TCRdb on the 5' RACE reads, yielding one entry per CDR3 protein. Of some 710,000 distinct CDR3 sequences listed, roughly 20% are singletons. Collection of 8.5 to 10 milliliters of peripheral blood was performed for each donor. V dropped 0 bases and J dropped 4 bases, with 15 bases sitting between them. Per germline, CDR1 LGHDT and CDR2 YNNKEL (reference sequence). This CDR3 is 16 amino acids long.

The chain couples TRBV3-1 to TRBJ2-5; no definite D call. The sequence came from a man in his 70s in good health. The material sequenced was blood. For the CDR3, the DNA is TGTGCCAGCAGCCAAGATCGCGACTGGGGTGGAGAGACCCAGTACTTC. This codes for CASSQDRDWGGETQYF.